This T cell receptor (beta chain) was profiled in a study of T cells after yellow fever vaccination. Study as a whole: The fractions with low cell numbers were processed using SMART-Seq v4 Ultra Low Input. Overall study findings and caveats: Abundant clonotypes (contaminants from the bulk population) could be present in FACS-sorted repertoires. The study found a weaker secondary response that peaked faster, day 5 versus 15.

There are a few counts of this clonotype. Antigen unknown. Per germline, CDR1 SGHNT and CDR2 YYREEE (reference sequence). V lost 4 bases and J 8 bases, leaving 9 bases between the germline ends. The CDR3 length is 12 residues. Using its own MiXCR run on the 5' RACE reads, TCRdb lists one record per CDR3 protein. The table has approximately 150,000 distinct CDR3 sequences, roughly 8% seen once. V is TRBV5-4 and J is TRBJ2-2; the D is unclear. The clonotype originates from a man under 40 who received the YFV17D yellow fever vaccine. The material was CD4+ T cells sorted from PBMCs, obtained 5 days after the yellow fever booster vaccination. The CDR3 region is CASSLERGELFF. The CDR3, as DNA: TGTGCCAGCAGCCTTGAGAGGGGGGAGCTGTTTTTT.